These 24 T cell receptor beta chains originate from one sample sequenced in a study of cytomegalovirus exposure and HLA in healthy donors. The PCR ran on 60 Vbeta and 13 Jbeta primers. Repertoires were generated with immunoSEQ multiplex PCR, while TCRdb's copy carries only in-frame clones and drops some. The repertoire has around 100,000 clones, roughly 66% of them found once; the top ten carry 2% to 2.5%. Material for sequencing was PBMCs. The receptors were gathered from a woman aged 25 to 45 in good health and CMV-seronegative.

This clone turned up a few times. The rearrangement joins TRBV4-1 to TRBJ1-5; TRBD1 matches at 7 bases. J gave up 3 bases and V 6 bases, and 8 bases lay outside the gene matches. Looked up from germline, CDR1 is MGHRA and CDR2 is YSYEKL. This CDR3 is built from 15 residues. In DNA form, the CDR3 reads TGCGCCAGCAGTCGTCGGCAGGGGGACAATCAGCCCCAGCATTTT. Amino acids: CASSRRQGDNQPQHF.

This clone was seen a single time. It is likely a read error, because the conserved phenylalanine at the end of the CDR3 is missing. The chain carries TRBV4-1 and TRBJ1-1; D is perhaps TRBD1 (6 bases). The germline CDR1 and CDR2 sequences are MGHRA and YSYEKL. The V and J ends lost 5 bases and 8 bases respectively, with 18 bases between them. This CDR3 is 14 amino acids long. The DNA for the CDR3 is TGCGCCAGCAGCGCACCCGACAGGTATTGGGAAGCTTTCTCT. It yields the protein CASSAPDRYWEAFS.

The J gene is TRBJ2-2, the V gene TRBV7-3, with D perhaps TRBD2 (5 bases). The CDR3 covers 13 residues. Trimming shortened V by 2 bases and J by 5 bases, and 6 bases separated the two germline ends. Germline V gene sequence: CDR1 SGHTA, CDR2 FQGTGA. The CDR3, as DNA: TGTGCCAGCAGCTTAGGCGGGACCGGGGAGCTGTTTTTT. This encodes CASSLGGTGELFF.

The V and J genes are TRBV5-8 and TRBJ2-7, with 9 bases aligning to TRBD2. V shed 6 bases and J 6 bases; nucleotides not matched to a gene: 7. CDR1 and CDR2 from the germline V gene are SGHTS and YDEGEE. The CDR3 is made up of 13 amino acids. This CDR3 is CASTGLARVEQYF. In nucleotides, the CDR3 is TGTGCCAGCACCGGACTAGCGAGGGTCGAGCAGTACTTC. The variable domain in full, completed from reference TRBV5-8 and TRBJ2-7, reads EAGVTQSPTHLIKTRGQQATLRCSPISGHTSVYWYQQALGLGLQFLLWYDEGEERNRGNFPPRFSGRQFPNYSSELNVNALELEDSALYLCASTGLARVEQYFGPGTRLTVT.

The gene calls are TRBV28 and TRBJ2-7, with D possibly matching TRBD2 (6 bases). V gave up 4 bases and J gave up 2 bases, with 15 bases separating them. Germline assignment: CDR1 MDHEN and CDR2 SYDVKM. CDR3 length: 15 residues. CDR3 protein: CASSSPTSITYEQYF. The CDR3 nucleotides read TGTGCCAGCAGTTCCCCCACTAGCATAACCTACGAGCAGTACTTC.

The sample holds a few counts of this clone. The V and J genes are TRBV7-2 and TRBJ2-2; 8 bases fit TRBD1. The J segment lost 7 bases and the V segment lost 6 bases, leaving 7 bases of the junction unmatched. The germline V gene has CDR1 SGHTA and CDR2 FQGNSA. The CDR3 extends over 14 amino acids. CDR3 sequence (DNA): TGTGCCAGCAGTCAAGGACAGGGCCACGGGGAGCTGTTTTTT. Translating it yields CASSQGQGHGELFF. Based on the CDR3 plus reference TRBV7-2 and TRBJ2-2, the full variable domain is GAGVSQSPSNKVTEKGKDVELRCDPISGHTALYWYRQSLGQGLEFLIYFQGNSAPDKSGLPSDRFSAERTGGSVSTLTIQRTQQEDSAVYLCASSQGQGHGELFFGEGSRLTVL.

J is TRBJ2-5 and V is TRBV6-1; D not certain. Germline assignment: CDR1 MNHNS and CDR2 SASEGT. The CDR3 consists of 13 residues. Between the trimmed V and J ends, which lost 4 bases and 0 bases, there was a span of 6 bases. CDR3 sequence (DNA): TGTGCCAGCAGTGTGAGCTACCAAGAGACCCAGTACTTC. Protein sequence: CASSVSYQETQYF.

This chain connects TRBV7-2 to TRBJ1-3, with D possibly matching TRBD1 (5 bases). The CDR3 contains 14 residues. Between the trimmed V and J ends, which lost 4 bases and 2 bases, there was a span of 9 bases. Germline assignment: CDR1 SGHTA and CDR2 FQGNSA. The CDR3 nucleotides are TGTGCCAGCAGCTCGCAGGGTGCTGGAAACACCATATATTTT. It codes for CASSSQGAGNTIYF.

The chain couples TRBV4-1 to TRBJ2-3; 8 bases match TRBD2. The CDR3 has 16 residues. The germline V gene has CDR1 MGHRA and CDR2 YSYEKL. V lost 4 bases and J lost 2; bases outside the gene matches: 8. CDR3 in DNA: TGCGCCAGCAGCCCCCTCTCGCGGGAGGCCACAGATACGCAGTATTTT. Its translation: CASSPLSREATDTQYF.

This sequence joins TRBV5-1 and TRBJ2-7; the D gene is possibly TRBD1 (5 bases). This CDR3 contains 13 residues. Germline V lookup: CDR1 SGHRS, CDR2 YFSETQ. Deletions cut 4 bases from V and 5 bases from J, with 13 bases between. This CDR3 reads CASSGWGRDEQYF. The DNA for the CDR3 is TGCGCCAGCAGCGGGTGGGGCAGGGACGAGCAGTACTTC.

The gene calls are TRBV27 and TRBJ2-1, with 11 bases matching TRBD2. There are 15 residues in the CDR3. With V trimmed by 8 bases and J by 6 bases, 9 bases remained unmatched. Germline V gene lookup returns CDR1 MNHEY and CDR2 SMNVEV (reference sequence). The CDR3 sequence is CASSLTSGIGNEQFF. CDR3 sequence (DNA): TGTGCCAGCTCCCTGACTAGCGGGATAGGCAATGAGCAGTTCTTC.

The J gene is TRBJ1-4, the V gene TRBV6-5; D is perhaps TRBD1 (6 bases). The CDR3 has 15 amino acids. Per germline, CDR1 MNHEY and CDR2 SVGAGI. The V and J ends lost 1 base and 3 bases respectively, with 9 bases between them. CDR3 loop: CASSYLRTANEKLFF. CDR3 coding DNA: TGTGCCAGCAGTTACTTACGGACAGCTAATGAAAAACTGTTTTTT.

The chain combines TRBV21-1 with TRBJ1-6; the table names TRBD1, a call not compared with the DNA. TRBV21-1 is classified as a pseudogene. The CDR3 consists of 15 residues. The CDR3 spells CASSKGQGGFGTLHF. CDR3 in DNA: TGTGCCAGCAGCAAAGGACAGGGGGGCTTCGGAACCCTCCACTTT.

V gene TRBV30 combines with J gene TRBJ2-1; D might be TRBD1 (6 bases). This CDR3 spans 15 amino acids. V lost 3 bases to trimming and J lost 4 bases, with 16 bases between them. Germline V gene data show CDR1 as GTSNPN and CDR2 as SVGIG (reference sequence). The CDR3 sequence is CAWSQDLGGYNEQFF. The CDR3 DNA follows: TGTGCCTGGAGCCAAGACCTAGGGGGATACAATGAGCAGTTCTTC. The variable domain in full, with the rest retrieved from reference TRBV30 and TRBJ2-1, is SQTIHQWPATLVQPVGSPLSLECTVEGTSNPNLYWYRQAAGRGLQLLFYSVGIGQISSEVPQNLSASRPQDRQFILSSKKLLLSDSGFYLCAWSQDLGGYNEQFFGPGTRLTVL.

This clone was seen only a few times. The chain couples TRBV28 to TRBJ2-5, with 9 bases that match TRBD2. CDR1 MDHEN and CDR2 SYDVKM come from the germline V gene. Trimming removed 8 bases from V and 3 bases from J; junction bases left unmatched: 19. CDR3 length: 18 amino acids. The CDR3 sequence: CASVTSGTSSSQKETQYF. CDR3 nucleotide sequence: TGTGCCAGCGTTACCTCCGGGACTAGCTCGTCCCAAAAAGAGACCCAGTACTTC. Full variable domain (rest looked up from reference TRBV28 and TRBJ2-5): DVKVTQSSRYLVKRTGEKVFLECVQDMDHENMFWYRQDPGLGLRLIYFSYDVKMKEKGDIPEGYSVSREKKERFSLILESASTNQTSMYLCASVTSGTSSSQKETQYFGPGTRLLVL.

The V call is TRBV28, the J call TRBJ2-1; 7 nucleotides agree with TRBD2. CDR1 is MDHEN and CDR2 is SYDVKM in the germline V gene. The CDR3 contains 13 residues. Losses at the gene ends were 2 bases for V and 8 bases for J; bases not matched to a gene: 3. CDR3 sequence: CASSLRGSDEQFF. CDR3 in DNA: TGTGCCAGCAGTTTACGCGGGAGCGATGAGCAGTTCTTC.

There are a few counts of this clone. The chain combines TRBV7-9 with TRBJ2-6; D possibly corresponds to TRBD1 (5 bases). This CDR3 comprises 15 residues. CDR1 and CDR2 from the germline V gene are SEHNR and FQNEAQ (reference sequence). With 6 bases removed from V and 1 base from J, the gap between germline ends came to 10 bases. CDR3 sequence (DNA): TGTGCCAGCAGGGGTGGACATTCTGGGGCCAACGTCCTGACTTTC. Translation gives CASRGGHSGANVLTF. The variable domain in full, completed from reference TRBV7-9 and TRBJ2-6, reads DTGVSQNPRHKITKRGQNVTFRCDPISEHNRLYWYRQTLGQGPEFLTYFQNEAQLEKSRLLSDRFSAERPKGSFSTLEIQRTEQGDSAMYLCASRGGHSGANVLTFGAGSRLTVL.

The chain links TRBV6-1 to TRBJ1-5; the D gene is possibly TRBD1 (6 bases). CDR3 size: 13 residues. The germline V gene has CDR1 MNHNS and CDR2 SASEGT. V was trimmed by 4 bases and J by 5 bases, leaving 9 bases between them. CDR3 region: CASSGTGHQPQHF. The CDR3 bases are TGTGCCAGCAGTGGAACAGGGCATCAGCCCCAGCATTTT.

This chain uses TRBV11-2 with TRBJ2-3; D is ambiguous. Germline V gene lookup returns CDR1 SGHAT and CDR2 FQNNGV. The CDR3 runs 12 residues. V lost 0 bases and J 10 bases, leaving 8 bases between the germline ends. The CDR3 DNA sequence: TGTGCCAGCAGCTTAGAGAGTCAAGCGCAGTATTTT. It yields the protein CASSLESQAQYF.

The V gene is TRBV2, the J gene TRBJ2-2; 13 bases line up with TRBD2. The CDR3 consists of 16 residues. V dropped 6 bases and J dropped 6; count of bases not matched to a gene: 7. Germline CDR1 reads SNHLY; CDR2 reads FYNNEI. CDR3 DNA: TGTGCCAGCAGCTTCACTAGCGGGAGGGCCCCCGGGGAGCTGTTTTTT. Translation: CASSFTSGRAPGELFF.

This chain connects TRBV19 to TRBJ2-5; TRBD1 matches 8 bases. The J call is uncertain, as TRBJ2-7 better fits the DNA end. The germline gives CDR1 LNHDA, CDR2 SQIVND (reference sequence). The CDR3 contains 17 residues. The CDR3 region is CASSARDRWIGSYEQYF. The CDR3, as DNA: TGTGCCAGTAGTGCCCGGGACAGGTGGATTGGGTCCTACGAGCAGTACTTC.

The chain couples TRBV6-5 to TRBJ2-7; tentative D call: TRBD1 (6 bases). The CDR3 totals 14 residues. Germline V CDR1 and CDR2: MNHEY, SVGAGI. V lost 5 bases and J 2 bases, leaving 13 bases between the germline ends. The CDR3 region has the DNA TGTGCCAGCAGTCAGGGGATCTTCGCCTACGAGCAGTACTTC. The encoded protein is CASSQGIFAYEQYF.

This clone was detected only a few times. This chain uses TRBV7-9 with TRBJ2-1; 8 bases match TRBD1. V lost 5 bases, J lost 9 bases, and 0 bases stayed unmatched. Germline lookup yields CDR1 SEHNR and CDR2 FQNEAQ (reference sequence). The CDR3 is 11 amino acids. The CDR3 DNA sequence: TGTGCCAGCAGCGACAGGGGTGAGCAGTTCTTC. This translates into CASSDRGEQFF.

The V call is TRBV5-8, the J call TRBJ1-1; D not certain. Germline-derived CDR1 and CDR2 are SGHTS and YDEGEE. The length of the CDR3 is 14 residues. Trimming removed 0 bases at V and 4 bases at J, with 10 bases between. The CDR3 reads CASSLGEVATEAFF. The CDR3 coding sequence is TGTGCCAGCAGCTTGGGGGAGGTTGCCACTGAAGCTTTCTTT.